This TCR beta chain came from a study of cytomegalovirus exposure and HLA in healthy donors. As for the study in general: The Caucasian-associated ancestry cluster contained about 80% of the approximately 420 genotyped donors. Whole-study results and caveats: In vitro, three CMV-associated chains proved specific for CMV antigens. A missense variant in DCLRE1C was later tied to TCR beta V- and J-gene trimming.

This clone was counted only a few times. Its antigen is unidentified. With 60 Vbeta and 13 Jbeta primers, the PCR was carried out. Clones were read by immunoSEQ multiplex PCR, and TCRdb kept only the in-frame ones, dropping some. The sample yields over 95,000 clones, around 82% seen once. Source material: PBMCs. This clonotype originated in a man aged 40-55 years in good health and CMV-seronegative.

CDR3 in DNA: TGTGCCAGCAGCCAAGAGCGGGGGGGCCCAGATACGCAGTATTTT. This sequence encodes CASSQERGGPDTQYF. The J gene is TRBJ2-3, the V gene TRBV4-2, with 9 bases identical to TRBD2. The length of the CDR3 is 15 residues. V trimming: 0 bases; J trimming: 4 bases; junction bases outside the gene matches: 2. Germline loops: CDR1 LGHNA, CDR2 YNFKEQ.